This T cell receptor beta chain was found in a study of blood T cell repertoires in COVID-19. Background on the study: COVID-19 samples, acute and convalescent, were from the United States, Italy and Spain.

Measured with immunoSEQ multiplex PCR; TCRdb has only the in-frame clones, and not every one. The repertoire holds around 64,000 clones, with about 75% as singletons. All exposed participants met a person with COVID-19 within 2 weeks before entering the study. CDR3 length: 10 residues. V lost 5 bases and J 4 bases, leaving 3 bases between the germline ends. CDR1 SNHLY and CDR2 FYNNEI come from the germline V gene. Relative to its sample, this clone is medium-sized. The rearrangement links TRBV2 to TRBJ2-7; no clear D. Material for sequencing was PBMCs or T cells enriched from blood (not recorded which). The receptor was isolated from a woman aged 60-75 years who had been exposed to COVID-19. The CDR3 protein is CASSSYEQYF. The CDR3 DNA reads as TGTGCCAGCAGTTCTTACGAGCAGTACTTC. The whole variable domain, filled in from reference TRBV2 and TRBJ2-7, reads EPEVTQTPSHQVTQMGQEVILRCVPISNHLYFYWYRQILGQKVEFLVSFYNNEISEKSEIFDDQFSVERPDGSNFTLKIRSTKLEDSAMYFCASSSYEQYFGPGTRLTVT.